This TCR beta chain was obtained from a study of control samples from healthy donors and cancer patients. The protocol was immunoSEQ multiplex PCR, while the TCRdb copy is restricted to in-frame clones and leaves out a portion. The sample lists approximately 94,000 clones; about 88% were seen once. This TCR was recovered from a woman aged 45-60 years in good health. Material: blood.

This CDR3 is CASGPRSSYEQYF. The DNA for the CDR3 is TGCGCCAGCGGCCCGCGCAGCTCCTACGAGCAGTACTTC. The chain joins TRBV5-1 to TRBJ2-7; D call uncertain. This CDR3 has 13 amino acids. Between the trimmed V and J ends, which lost 7 bases and 0 bases, there was a span of 11 bases. Per germline, CDR1 SGHRS and CDR2 YFSETQ. Using reference TRBV5-1 and TRBJ2-7 for the parts outside the CDR3, the full variable domain is KAGVTQTPRYLIKTRGQQVTLSCSPISGHRSVSWYQQTPGQGLQFLFEYFSETQRNKGNFPGRFSGRQFSNSRSEMNVSTLELGDSALYLCASGPRSSYEQYFGPGTRLTVT.